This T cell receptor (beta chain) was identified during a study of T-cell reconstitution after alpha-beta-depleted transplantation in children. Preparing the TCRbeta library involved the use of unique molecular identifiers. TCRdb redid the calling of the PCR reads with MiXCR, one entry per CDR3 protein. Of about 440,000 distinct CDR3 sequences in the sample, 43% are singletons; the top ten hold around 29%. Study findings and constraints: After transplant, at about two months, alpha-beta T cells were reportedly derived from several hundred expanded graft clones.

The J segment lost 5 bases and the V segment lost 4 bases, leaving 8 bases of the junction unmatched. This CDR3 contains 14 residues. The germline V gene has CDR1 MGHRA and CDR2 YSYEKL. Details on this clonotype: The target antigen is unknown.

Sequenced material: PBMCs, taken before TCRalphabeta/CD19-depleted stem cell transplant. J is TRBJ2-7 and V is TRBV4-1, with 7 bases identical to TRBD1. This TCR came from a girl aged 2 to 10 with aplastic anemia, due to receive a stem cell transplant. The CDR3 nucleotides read TGCGCCAGCAGCCGAGACAGGGTATACCACGAGCAGTACTTC. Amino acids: CASSRDRVYHEQYF.